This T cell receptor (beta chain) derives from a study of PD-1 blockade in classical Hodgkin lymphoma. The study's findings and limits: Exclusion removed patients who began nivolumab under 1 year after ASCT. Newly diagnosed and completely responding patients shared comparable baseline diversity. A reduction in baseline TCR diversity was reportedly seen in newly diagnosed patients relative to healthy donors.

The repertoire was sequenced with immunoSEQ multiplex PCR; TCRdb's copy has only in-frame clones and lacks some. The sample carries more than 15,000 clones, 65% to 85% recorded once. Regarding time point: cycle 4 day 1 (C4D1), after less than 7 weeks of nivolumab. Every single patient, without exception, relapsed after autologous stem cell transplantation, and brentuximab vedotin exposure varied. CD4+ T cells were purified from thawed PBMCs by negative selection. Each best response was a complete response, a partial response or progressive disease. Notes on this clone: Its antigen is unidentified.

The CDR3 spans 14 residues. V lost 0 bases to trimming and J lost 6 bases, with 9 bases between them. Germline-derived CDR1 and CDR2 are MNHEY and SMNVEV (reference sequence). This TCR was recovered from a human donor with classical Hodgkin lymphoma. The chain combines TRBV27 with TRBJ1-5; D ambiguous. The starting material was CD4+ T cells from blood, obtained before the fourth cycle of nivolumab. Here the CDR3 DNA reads TGTGCCAGCAGTTTATCAGGACGCGGTCAGCCCCAGCATTTT. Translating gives CASSLSGRGQPQHF.